Shown below are 10 T cell receptor beta chains from a single sample sequenced in a study of siplizumab effects on memory and regulatory T cells (dated by TCRdb to 2018 to 2020). Libraries were constructed by the immunoSEQ multiplex PCR assay. In its TCRdb copy, this immuneACCESS table keeps in-frame sequences only and misses some clones. Where compared with another copy, unresolved V genes explain less than half of these, and the others have no known cause. The table for this sample lists some 100,000 clones; more than 85% of them were counted only once. Of the sample, roughly 2.7% is held by the ten largest clones. Sample: CD4+ T cells sorted from blood. These receptors came from a human donor in good health. Some clones in this sample may be carry-over from other donors' samples.

The V and J genes are TRBV27 and TRBJ1-2, with 8 nucleotides matching TRBD1. CDR1 MNHEY and CDR2 SMNVEV come from the germline V gene (reference sequence). The CDR3 loop spans 14 amino acids. J lost 7 bases, V lost 6 bases, and 10 bases had no gene match. The CDR3 DNA reads TGTGCCAGCAGGGACCTACAGGGGGGTCGTGGCTACACCTTC. Its translation: CASRDLQGGRGYTF.

The chain is built from TRBV15 and TRBJ1-5; a possible D gene is TRBD1 (6 bases). CDR1 and CDR2 (germline): LNHNV, YYDKDF (reference sequence). The CDR3 covers 17 residues. V was cut by 4 bases and J by 0 bases, with 16 bases left in between. CDR3 sequence: CATSNTWDTYSNQPQHF. The CDR3 DNA follows: TGTGCCACCAGCAACACATGGGACACTTATAGCAATCAGCCCCAGCATTTT.

This chain joins TRBV30 and TRBJ1-1; D possibly corresponds to TRBD1 (6 bases). V was clipped by 5 bases and J by 4 bases, with 8 bases between them. CDR1 is GTSNPN, CDR2 SVGIG, per germline (reference sequence). The CDR3 sequence is 11 residues long. CDR3 region: CAWRGLTEAFF. The DNA of the CDR3 is TGTGCCTGGCGGGGGCTCACTGAAGCTTTCTTT.

The gene calls are TRBV20-1 and TRBJ1-1; D is ambiguous. There are 11 residues in the CDR3. V lost 2 bases and J 3 bases, leaving 4 bases between the germline ends. Germline lookup yields CDR1 DFQATT and CDR2 SNEGSKA (reference sequence). CDR3 in DNA: TGCAGTGCTAGATACGACACTGAAGCTTTCTTT. Its translation is CSARYDTEAFF.

The chain combines TRBV10-1 with TRBJ2-3; TRBD2 matches 11 bases. CDR1 is WNHNN and CDR2 is SYGVQD in the germline V gene (reference sequence). The CDR3 consists of 17 residues. The ends lost 6 bases at V and 0 bases at J; junction bases unmatched: 8. In DNA form, the CDR3 reads TGCGCCAGCAGCGACGCCCGACTAGCGGGGAGCACAGATACGCAGTATTTT. This encodes CASSDARLAGSTDTQYF.

V and J are TRBV28 and TRBJ1-1; D is possibly TRBD1 (5 bases). Germline CDR1 MDHEN, CDR2 SYDVKM. The CDR3 consists of 14 residues. Trimming removed 8 bases at V and 5 bases at J, with 18 bases between. CDR3 sequence: CASGSGSGVTEAFF. In DNA form, the CDR3 reads TGTGCCAGCGGCTCTGGGTCGGGGGTGACTGAAGCTTTCTTT.

This chain links TRBV6-1 with TRBJ2-7; 8 nucleotides align to TRBD2. The V gene's germline CDR1 is MNHNS and CDR2 SASEGT. The CDR3 contains 14 residues. The J segment lost 7 bases and the V segment lost 6 bases, leaving 11 bases of the junction unmatched. CDR3 sequence (DNA): TGTGCCAGCAGGCAAGGACTAGCAGCGAGGGAGCAGTACTTC. It encodes CASRQGLAAREQYF.

The chain couples TRBV7-8 to TRBJ2-7, with no clear D. There are 12 residues in the CDR3. Trimming removed 5 bases at V and 3 bases at J, with 8 bases between. Germline-derived CDR1 and CDR2 are SGHVS and FQNEAQ. The CDR3 loop is CASSPTGYEQYF. The CDR3 DNA sequence: TGTGCCAGCAGCCCCACGGGCTACGAGCAGTACTTC.

The chain combines TRBV11-2 with TRBJ2-1; possibly TRBD2 for D (6 bases). The CDR3 has 16 amino acids. Between the trimmed V and J ends, which lost 5 bases and 1 base, there was a span of 15 bases. Germline CDR1 reads SGHAT; CDR2 reads FQNNGV. The CDR3 protein is CASSPGTFQSYNEQFF. Here the CDR3 DNA reads TGTGCCAGCAGCCCGGGGACTTTCCAGTCCTACAATGAGCAGTTCTTC.

This chain links TRBV23-1 with TRBJ2-1; D is unresolved. TRBV23-1 is an ORF; its function is uncertain. The V end lost 2 bases, the J end lost 3 bases, and 8 bases lay between the germline ends. The length of the CDR3 is 14 residues. DNA for the CDR3: TGCGCCAGCAGTCAACTTTCCCACTACAATGAGCAGTTCTTC. It translates to CASSQLSHYNEQFF.